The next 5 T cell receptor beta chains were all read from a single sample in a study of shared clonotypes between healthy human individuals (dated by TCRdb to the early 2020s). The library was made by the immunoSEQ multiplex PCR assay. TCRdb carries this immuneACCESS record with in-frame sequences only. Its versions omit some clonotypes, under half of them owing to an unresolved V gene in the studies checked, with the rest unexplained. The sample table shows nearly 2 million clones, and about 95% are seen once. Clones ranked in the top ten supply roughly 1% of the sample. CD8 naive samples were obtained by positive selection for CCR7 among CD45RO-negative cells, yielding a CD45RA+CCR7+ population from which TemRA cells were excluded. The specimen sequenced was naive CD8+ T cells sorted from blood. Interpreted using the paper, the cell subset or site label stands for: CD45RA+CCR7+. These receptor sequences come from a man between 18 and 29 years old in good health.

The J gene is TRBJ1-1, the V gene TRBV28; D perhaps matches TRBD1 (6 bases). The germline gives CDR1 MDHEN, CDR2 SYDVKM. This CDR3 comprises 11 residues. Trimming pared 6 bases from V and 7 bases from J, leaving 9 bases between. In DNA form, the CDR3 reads TGTGCCAGCAGCCCAGGGGATGAAGCTTTCTTT. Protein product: CASSPGDEAFF.

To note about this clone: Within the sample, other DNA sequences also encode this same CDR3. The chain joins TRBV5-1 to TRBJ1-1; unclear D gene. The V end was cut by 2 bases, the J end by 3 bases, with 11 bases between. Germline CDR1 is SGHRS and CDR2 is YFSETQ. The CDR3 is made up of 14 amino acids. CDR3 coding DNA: TGCGCCAGCAGCTTCGGCGGGGAGGACACTGAAGCTTTCTTT. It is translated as CASSFGGEDTEAFF.

CDR3 in amino acids: CASSITGLEQYF. The CDR3 DNA is TGTGCCAGTAGTATTACGGGGCTGGAGCAGTATTTT. The gene calls are TRBV19 and TRBJ2-3; tentatively, D is TRBD1 or TRBD2 (5 bases each). The length of the CDR3 is 12 residues. V lost 3 bases to trimming and J lost 11 bases, with 12 bases between them. CDR1 LNHDA and CDR2 SQIVND come from the germline V gene (reference sequence).

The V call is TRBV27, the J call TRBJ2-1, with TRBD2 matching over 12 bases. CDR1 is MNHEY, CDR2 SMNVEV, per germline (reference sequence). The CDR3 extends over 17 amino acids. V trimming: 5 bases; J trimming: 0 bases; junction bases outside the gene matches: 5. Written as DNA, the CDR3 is TGTGCCAGCAGTCTCCTAGCGGGAGGGATCTCCTACAATGAGCAGTTCTTC. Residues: CASSLLAGGISYNEQFF.

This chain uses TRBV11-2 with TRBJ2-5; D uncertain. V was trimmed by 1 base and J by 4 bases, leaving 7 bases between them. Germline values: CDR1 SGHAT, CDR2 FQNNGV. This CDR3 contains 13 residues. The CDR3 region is CASSLVSTETQYF. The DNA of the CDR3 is TGTGCCAGCAGCTTAGTAAGCACAGAGACCCAGTACTTC.